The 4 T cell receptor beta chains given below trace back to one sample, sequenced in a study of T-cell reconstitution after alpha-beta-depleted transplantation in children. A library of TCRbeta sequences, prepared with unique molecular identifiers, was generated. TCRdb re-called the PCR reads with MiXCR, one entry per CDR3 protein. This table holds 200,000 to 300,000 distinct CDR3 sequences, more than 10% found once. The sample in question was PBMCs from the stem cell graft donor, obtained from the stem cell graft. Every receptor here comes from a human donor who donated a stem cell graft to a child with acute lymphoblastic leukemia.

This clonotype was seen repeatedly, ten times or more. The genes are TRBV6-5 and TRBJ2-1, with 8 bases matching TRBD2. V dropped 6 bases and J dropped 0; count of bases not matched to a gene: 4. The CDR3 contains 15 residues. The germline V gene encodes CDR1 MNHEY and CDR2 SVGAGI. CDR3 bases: TGTGCCAGCAGCTACGGGAGGGGCTCCTACAATGAGCAGTTCTTC. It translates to CASSYGRGSYNEQFF.

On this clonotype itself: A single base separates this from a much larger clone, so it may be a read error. This CDR3 reads CASSRQSYNERFF. CDR3 DNA: TGTGCCAGCAGTCGACAATCCTACAATGAGCGGTTCTTC. The V call is TRBV6-2 or TRBV6-3, the J call TRBJ2-1; D remains ambiguous. In germline, CDR1 is MNHEY, CDR2 SVGEGT. The CDR3 totals 13 residues.

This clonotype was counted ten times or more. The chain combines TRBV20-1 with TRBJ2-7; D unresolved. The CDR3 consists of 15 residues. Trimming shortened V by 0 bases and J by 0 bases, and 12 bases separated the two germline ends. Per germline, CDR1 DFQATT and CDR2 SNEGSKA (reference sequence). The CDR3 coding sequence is TGCAGTGCTAGAGATTTGGGGTTGAGCTCCTACGAGCAGTACTTC. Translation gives CSARDLGLSSYEQYF.

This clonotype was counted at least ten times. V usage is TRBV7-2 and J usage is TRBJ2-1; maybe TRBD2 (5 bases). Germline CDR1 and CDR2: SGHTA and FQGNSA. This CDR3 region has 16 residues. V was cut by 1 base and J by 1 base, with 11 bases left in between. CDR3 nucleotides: TGTGCCAGCAGCTTAGTCGGGGAAGGGTCCTACAATGAGCAGTTCTTC. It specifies CASSLVGEGSYNEQFF.